These T cell receptor beta chains were read from a single sample in a study of response to subunit inactivated influenza vaccine. One entry per CDR3 protein, called by TCRdb with MiXCR from the RT-PCR reads. The sample lists a few hundred thousand distinct CDR3 sequences, 21% occurring once. The sample was PBMCs from blood, taken about 20 months after vaccination. Source of these receptors: a man aged 50-75 years who received an inactivated influenza vaccine. CDR3s include the opening cysteine and the closing phenylalanine or tryptophan. A D gene is named only where the DNA matches it firmly. Not all rows give a size; the values are once, few, many and, for expanded clones, a class.

-	TRBV20-1	TRBJ1-1	few	TGCAGTGCTTCCAGGGAGGTGCGCACTGAAGCTTTCTTT	CSASREVRTEAFF
-	TRBV7-2	TRBJ1-6	-	TGTGCCAGCAGCTTAGAAGATTTCGCGCAATGGTCACCCCTCCACTTT	CASSLEDFAQWSPLHF
-	TRBV29-1	TRBJ2-7	-	TGCAGCGTTGAAGAAGTAGGGTCCTACGAGCAGTACTTC	CSVEEVGSYEQYF
TRBD1	TRBV19	TRBJ1-1	-	TGTGCCAGTAGTATCCAGACAGGGGAAACTGAAGCTTTCTTT	CASSIQTGETEAFF
TRBD1	TRBV11-1	TRBJ2-4	few	TGTGCCAGCAGCTTAGGTCACAACAGGGGGCGATTAGCCAAAAACATTCAGTACTTC	CASSLGHNRGRLAKNIQYF
TRBD2	TRBV13	TRBJ2-5	few	TGTGCCAGCAGCCCCATGGGCGGGGGCCAAGAGACCCAGTACTTC	CASSPMGGGQETQYF
-	TRBV6-5	TRBJ2-2	-	TGTGCCAGCAGTTACCACCCCGGGAACACCGGGGAGCTGTTTTTT	CASSYHPGNTGELFF
TRBD1	TRBV5-1	TRBJ1-1	-	TGCGCCAGCAGCCCCGGACAGGGGAATGAAGCTTTCTTT	CASSPGQGNEAFF
-	TRBV6-5	TRBJ2-2	-	TGTGCCAGCAGTTACTCGAGGTCCGCCGGATCCGGGGAGCTGTTTTTT	CASSYSRSAGSGELFF
-	TRBV4-1	TRBJ2-7	few	TGCGCCAGCAGCCAAGTGGGCAGGGCCTCCTACGAGCAGTACTTC	CASSQVGRASYEQYF
-	TRBV6-2/TRBV6-3	TRBJ1-5	few	TGTGCCAGCAGTTTGGACAGAGGTCAACAGCCCCAGCATTTT	CASSLDRGQQPQHF
-	TRBV7-9	TRBJ1-1	-	TGTGCCAGCAGCTTGACAGGACAAACTGAAGCTTTCTTT	CASSLTGQTEAFF
TRBD2	TRBV3-1	TRBJ2-1	few	TGTGCCAGCAGCCAAGAGGCGGGCGGGAGTCTGTTCTTC	CASSQEAGGSLFF
TRBD2	TRBV7-2	TRBJ2-2	-	TGTGCCAGCAGTTTCGGACTAGCGGGAGCCGGGGAGCTGTTTTTT	CASSFGLAGAGELFF
-	TRBV20-1	TRBJ1-2	few	TGCAGTGCGCGGAAAAGCGGCTATGGCTACACCTTC	CSARKSGYGYTF
TRBD1	TRBV6-2/TRBV6-3	TRBJ2-1	many	TGTGCCAGCAGTTACGGCGACAGGGATGCAAATGAGCAGTTCTTC	CASSYGDRDANEQFF
TRBD1	TRBV5-1	TRBJ2-2	many	TGCGCCAGCAGCTCGAGCCCGACAGGGGGCGCGGCCGGGGAGCTGTTTTTT	CASSSSPTGGAAGELFF
-	TRBV10-3	TRBJ1-4	-	TGTGCCACCGCGGGGCCAACTAATGAAAAACTGTTTTTT	CATAGPTNEKLFF
-	TRBV20-1	TRBJ1-4	many	TGCAGTGCTAGTCCGGGGACAACTAATGAAAAACTGTTTTTT	CSASPGTTNEKLFF
-	TRBV4-2	TRBJ2-6	-	TGTGCCAGCAGCCAAGATGGGATTAACTTTCCTGGGGCCAACGTCCTGACTTTC	CASSQDGINFPGANVLTF
-	TRBV4-2	TRBJ1-6	-	TGTGCCAGCAGCCAAGATTTCATAAGGGCAGGGAGCTCACCCCTCCACTTT	CASSQDFIRAGSSPLHF
-	TRBV12-3/TRBV12-4	TRBJ1-4	few	TGTGCCAGCAGTTCTCGGGGGAATGAAAAACTGTTTTTT	CASSSRGNEKLFF
-	TRBV11-2	TRBJ2-4	-	TGTGCCAGCAGCTTATCAGGGGCCAAAAACATTCAGTACTTC	CASSLSGAKNIQYF
-	TRBV7-6	TRBJ2-7	-	TGTGCCAGCAGCCCCCTCGACGGAAGCTACGAGCGGTACTTC	CASSPLDGSYERYF
-	TRBV15	TRBJ2-7	few	TGTGCCACCAGCAGTTCTCAGGAGGGTCTCTACGAGCAGTACTTC	CATSSSQEGLYEQYF
-	TRBV2	TRBJ1-2	-	TGTGCCAGCACCCAAGAGCAGATTAACTATGGCTACACCTTC	CASTQEQINYGYTF
-	TRBV7-2	TRBJ1-2	few	TGTGCCAGCAGCTTAACGGCGGAGGGGCTGTATGGCTACACCTTC	CASSLTAEGLYGYTF
-	TRBV7-2	TRBJ1-6	few	TGTGCCAGCAGGCCGTTCGGGGTTTTAAATTCACCCCTCCACTTT	CASRPFGVLNSPLHF
-	TRBV20-1	TRBJ1-6	many	TGCAGTGCTAGCGTACTCGGTGAGGGACCGGGGTACTCACCCCTCCACTTT	CSASVLGEGPGYSPLHF
TRBD1	TRBV7-2	TRBJ1-1	few	TGTGCCAGCAGCGCCGACAGGGTGGACACTGAAGCTTTCTTT	CASSADRVDTEAFF
TRBD1	TRBV25-1	TRBJ2-2	-	TGTGCCAGCAGTGAACCGGGACAGGGGATCACCGGGGAGCTGTTTTTT	CASSEPGQGITGELFF
-	TRBV7-9	TRBJ2-7	-	TGTGCCAGCAGCCAAGACGTCCGCCAGTACTTC	CASSQDVRQYF
TRBD1	TRBV2	TRBJ2-1	-	TGTGCCAGCAGGGGACAGGGTGGGAATGAGCAGTTCTTC	CASRGQGGNEQFF
-	TRBV12-3/TRBV12-4	TRBJ1-3	-	TGTGCCAGCAGTCGGACGGGGCACTCTGGAAACACCATATATTTT	CASSRTGHSGNTIYF
-	TRBV5-4	TRBJ1-2	few	TGTGCCAGCAGCTCCCCAGCAATCAACTATGGCTACACCTTC	CASSSPAINYGYTF
TRBD1	TRBV20-1	TRBJ2-7	-	TGCAGTGCTACCTGGGACAGGGGGCATTACGAGCAGTACTTC	CSATWDRGHYEQYF
-	TRBV4-1	TRBJ1-2	few	TGCGCCAGCAGCCAAGATCGGGCAGGGGATGGCTACACCTTC	CASSQDRAGDGYTF
-	TRBV6-1	TRBJ1-5	few	TGTGCCAGCACCGGGACCGTCAATCAGCCCCAGCATTTT	CASTGTVNQPQHF
-	TRBV5-1	TRBJ2-6	-	TGCGCCAGCAGCTCTTACGAGCTTAGGTCTGGGGCCAACGTCCTGACTTTC	CASSSYELRSGANVLTF
-	TRBV6-1	TRBJ1-5	few	TGTGCCAGCAGTGAGACGGGACCGATGATGCAGCCCCAGCATTTT	CASSETGPMMQPQHF
TRBD2	TRBV20-1	TRBJ2-2	-	TGCAGTGCTAGATGGGCTAGCGGGAGTAGGACCGGGGAGCTGTTTTTT	CSARWASGSRTGELFF
TRBD1	TRBV5-1	TRBJ2-3	-	TGCGCCAGCAGCTGGACAGGTCGCACAGATACGCAGTATTTT	CASSWTGRTDTQYF
TRBD1	TRBV29-1	TRBJ1-1	-	TGCAGCGTTAAACAGGGGATGAACACTGAAGCTTTCTTT	CSVKQGMNTEAFF
TRBD1	TRBV29-1	TRBJ1-2	few	TGCAGCGTTGAAGGCCCCAGGGGGCTGTACTATGGCTACACCTTC	CSVEGPRGLYYGYTF
-	TRBV29-1	TRBJ2-6	once	TGCAGCGTTGGAGGGGATGTCCTGACTTTC	CSVGGDVLTF
TRBD2	TRBV11-2	TRBJ2-1	-	TGTGCCAGCAGCTACTTTACGGGGGGGGACAATGAGCAGTTCTTC	CASSYFTGGDNEQFF
-	TRBV7-9	TRBJ1-1	many	TGTGCCAGCAGCTTAGATCCTGAAGCTTTCTTT	CASSLDPEAFF
TRBD1	TRBV27	TRBJ2-2	-	TGTGCCAGCAGTTTATTTAACCCGGGACAGGGATCCGGGGAGCTGTTTTTT	CASSLFNPGQGSGELFF
TRBD1	TRBV5-1	TRBJ2-7	-	TGCGCCAGCAGCTTCACAGGGGGCGAAAGCTCCTACGAGCAGTACTTC	CASSFTGGESSYEQYF
-	TRBV7-2	TRBJ2-4	-	TGTGCCAGCAGCTGGTCGGAAAACATTCAGTACTTC	CASSWSENIQYF